This T cell receptor (beta chain) was recorded in a study of T cells after yellow fever vaccination. The wider study: Those fractions that held only low numbers of cells were prepared using the SMART-Seq v4 Ultra Low Input RNA kit.

From the 5' RACE reads, TCRdb called clonotypes with MiXCR, one entry per CDR3 protein. The sample lists about 140,000 distinct CDR3 sequences; about 7.7% were seen once. With V trimmed by 5 bases and J by 6 bases, 6 bases remained unmatched. This CDR3 spans 13 amino acids. The germline V gene has CDR1 SEHNR and CDR2 FQNEAQ (reference sequence). This clonotype was seen repeatedly, ten times or more. The chain carries TRBV7-9 and TRBJ1-2; 7 bases are a match to TRBD1. The specimen comprised CD4+ T cells sorted from PBMCs, sampled 5 days after the yellow fever booster vaccination. The origin of this receptor is a young man who received the YFV17D yellow fever vaccine. CDR3 coding DNA: TGTGCCAGCAGCGAAACAGGGGAGGATGGCTACACCTTC. This gives the protein CASSETGEDGYTF. Filled out from reference TRBV7-9 and TRBJ1-2, the complete variable domain reads DTGVSQNPRHKITKRGQNVTFRCDPISEHNRLYWYRQTLGQGPEFLTYFQNEAQLEKSRLLSDRFSAERPKGSFSTLEIQRTEQGDSAMYLCASSETGEDGYTFGSGTRLTVV.